The 15 T cell receptor beta chains reported below all come from one sample, sequenced in a study of memory CD4+ T cells and cytomegalovirus serostatus. Single viable CD3+CD4+CD8-CD45RO+ cells were sorted as the memory CD4+ T cells. Assay: immunoSEQ multiplex PCR; the TCRdb copy retains only in-frame clones and omits some. This sample has about 44,000 clones, with more than 65% found just once. The specimen was memory CD4+ T cells from blood. These TCRs come from an adult in good health and CMV-seronegative.

The chain couples TRBV19 to TRBJ1-5, with 7 positions matching TRBD1. Looked up from germline, CDR1 is LNHDA and CDR2 is SQIVND (reference sequence). With V trimmed by 4 bases and J by 5 bases, 5 bases remained unmatched. This CDR3 comprises 14 residues. The CDR3 coding sequence is TGTGCCAGTAGTAGACAAGGGGGCTATCAGCCCCAGCATTTT. This sequence encodes CASSRQGGYQPQHF.

The chain uses TRBV11-2 and TRBJ1-2; no clear D gene. Trimming pared 4 bases from V and 4 bases from J, leaving 7 bases between. The CDR3 is made up of 12 amino acids. Per the germline V gene, CDR1 is SGHAT and CDR2 is FQNNGV. Here the CDR3 DNA reads TGTGCCAGCAGCTCCATGACCTATGGCTACACCTTC. Amino acids: CASSSMTYGYTF.

CDR3 DNA sequence: TGTGCCAGCAGTTACTCTCGGAGAAACACTGAAGCTTTCTTT. It translates to CASSYSRRNTEAFF. The chain carries TRBV6-5 and TRBJ1-1; D unclear. The CDR3 is 14 residues long. Between the trimmed V and J ends, which lost 0 bases and 2 bases, there was a span of 7 bases. CDR1 and CDR2 (germline): MNHEY, SVGAGI.

This clone was seen once. The V call is TRBV18, the J call TRBJ1-5; weak D call: TRBD1 (5 bases). V lost 3 bases and J lost 1, with 13 bases in between. CDR1 is KGHSH, CDR2 LQKENI, per germline. The length of the CDR3 is 16 residues. DNA for the CDR3: TGTGCCAGCTCACCCCAGGGTGTGATGAGCAATCAGCCCCAGCATTTT. This encodes CASSPQGVMSNQPQHF.

The chain joins TRBV6-1 to TRBJ1-4; D call uncertain. Trimming shortened V by 6 bases and J by 8 bases, and 13 bases separated the two germline ends. CDR1 and CDR2 from the germline V gene are MNHNS and SASEGT. The CDR3 runs 13 residues. DNA of the CDR3: TGTGCCAGCAGGGAATTTCACCGAGAAAAACTGTTTTTT. Translation: CASREFHREKLFF.

The rearrangement links TRBV5-4 to TRBJ2-5; 10 bases are shared with TRBD1. This CDR3 contains 14 residues. V shed 3 bases, J shed 5 bases, and the junction held 4 bases outside the gene matches. Germline CDR1 reads SGHNT; CDR2 reads YYREEE (reference sequence). The CDR3 DNA follows: TGTGCCAGCAGCTACAGGACAGGGGGGGAGACCCAGTACTTC. This gives the protein CASSYRTGGETQYF.

This clone came up a few times. This chain uses TRBV30 with TRBJ1-2; unclear D gene. The germline CDR1 and CDR2 sequences are GTSNPN and SVGIG (reference sequence). The V and J ends lost 0 bases and 2 bases respectively, with 13 bases between them. The CDR3 loop spans 15 amino acids. The CDR3 region has the DNA TGTGCCTGGAGTGTACCTTTGACACCCAACTATGGCTACACCTTC. This translates into CAWSVPLTPNYGYTF.

The chain employs TRBV5-1 and TRBJ2-5; 11 bases agree with TRBD2. V dropped 0 bases and J dropped 5; count of bases not matched to a gene: 0. This CDR3 comprises 14 residues. Germline values: CDR1 SGHRS, CDR2 YFSETQ. The CDR3 loop is CASSLASGGETQYF. CDR3 bases: TGCGCCAGCAGCTTGGCTAGCGGGGGGGAGACCCAGTACTTC.

The gene calls are TRBV21-1 and TRBJ2-5. TRBV21-1 is given as a pseudogene. The CDR3 has 14 residues. CDR3 nucleotide sequence: TGTGCCAGCAGCAAAAGACCCAACGGAGAGACCCAGTACTTC. This translates into CASSKRPNGETQYF.

In DNA form, the CDR3 reads TGTGCCAGCACCACATGGGAAACCAACCTTTTGCAGTTCTTC. Translating it yields CASTTWETNLLQFF. This sequence joins TRBV7-9 and TRBJ2-1; D remains unclear. The CDR3 spans 14 residues. The V gene's germline CDR1 is SEHNR and CDR2 FQNEAQ (reference sequence). V lost 7 bases and J 12 bases, leaving 22 bases between the germline ends.

The chain uses TRBV4-1 and TRBJ1-1; no clear D. This CDR3 is built from 15 residues. Looked up from germline, CDR1 is MGHRA and CDR2 is YSYEKL. Trimming removed 1 base from V and 2 bases from J, with 11 bases in between. CDR3: CASSQGLGVNTEAFF. CDR3 nucleotide sequence: TGCGCCAGCAGCCAAGGGCTGGGCGTTAACACTGAAGCTTTCTTT.

V is TRBV28 and J is TRBJ2-1; 7 nucleotides match TRBD2. CDR3 size: 15 residues. Trimming cost V 7 bases and J 8 bases; bases outside gene matches: 14. Per germline, CDR1 MDHEN and CDR2 SYDVKM. The CDR3 nucleotides read TGTGCCAGCACCCGTGGGAGGGGCCGGGGCGATGAGCAGTTCTTC. Translation: CASTRGRGRGDEQFF.

The genes are TRBV11-2 and TRBJ2-2, with D perhaps matching TRBD1 (6 bases). Germline loops: CDR1 SGHAT, CDR2 FQNNGV. The CDR3 runs 17 residues. The V end was cut by 4 bases, the J end by 0 bases, with 15 bases between. The CDR3 DNA is TGTGCCAGCAGCTACAGAACGGACAGCTCGAACACCGGGGAGCTGTTTTTT. This encodes CASSYRTDSSNTGELFF.

This sequence joins TRBV19 and TRBJ1-5; D is possibly TRBD1 (6 bases). V was shortened by 0 bases and J by 7 bases, with 19 bases between the two germline ends. Germline CDR1 LNHDA, CDR2 SQIVND (reference sequence). The CDR3 sequence is 17 residues long. The DNA of the CDR3 is TGTGCCAGTAGTATAGAGTTCTTCATGACAGGCAGCCAGCCCCAGCATTTT. Translating gives CASSIEFFMTGSQPQHF.

CDR3 region: CASSARQGFYEQYF. In DNA form, the CDR3 reads TGTGCCAGCAGCGCACGACAGGGATTCTACGAGCAGTACTTC. V usage is TRBV11-3 and J usage is TRBJ2-7; 7 positions agree with TRBD1. The germline CDR1 and CDR2 sequences are SGHNT and YENEEA. Unmatched junction bases numbered 7, after V lost 5 bases and J lost 3 bases. The CDR3 contains 14 residues. Full variable domain (rest looked up from reference TRBV11-3 and TRBJ2-7): EAGVVQSPRYKIIEKKQPVAFWCNPISGHNTLYWYLQNLGQGPELLIRYENEEAVDDSQLPKDRFSAERLKGVDSTLKIQPAELGDSAVYLCASSARQGFYEQYFGPGTRLTVT.